There are a few counts of the clone carrying this T cell receptor beta chain. Single cDNA molecules in the library carried unique molecular identifiers attached during preparation. TCRdb reprocessed the 5' RACE reads via MiXCR and lists one record per CDR3 protein. The repertoire includes approximately 110,000 distinct CDR3 sequences, 15% to 20% of them detected once, and approximately 2.8% sits in the top ten. Unfractionated whole blood was the source from which total RNA was extracted. This CDR3 contains 11 residues. Trimming removed 6 bases from V and 1 base from J, with 6 bases in between. From germline, CDR1 is SQVTM and CDR2 ANQGSEA. The sample belongs to a study of human T cells and chemical hapten exposure.

This chain links TRBV29-1 with TRBJ1-1, with D unresolved. The receptor was isolated from a human donor in good health. The CDR3 here is CSVTPNTEAFF. CDR3 coding DNA: TGCAGCGTCACACCGAACACTGAAGCTTTCTTT. Variable domain in full (rest from reference TRBV29-1 and TRBJ1-1): SAVISQKPSRDICQRGTSLTIQCQVDSQVTMMFWYRQQPGQSLTLIATANQGSEATYESGFVIDKFPISRPNLTFSTLTVSNMSPEDSSIYLCSVTPNTEAFFGQGTRLTVV.